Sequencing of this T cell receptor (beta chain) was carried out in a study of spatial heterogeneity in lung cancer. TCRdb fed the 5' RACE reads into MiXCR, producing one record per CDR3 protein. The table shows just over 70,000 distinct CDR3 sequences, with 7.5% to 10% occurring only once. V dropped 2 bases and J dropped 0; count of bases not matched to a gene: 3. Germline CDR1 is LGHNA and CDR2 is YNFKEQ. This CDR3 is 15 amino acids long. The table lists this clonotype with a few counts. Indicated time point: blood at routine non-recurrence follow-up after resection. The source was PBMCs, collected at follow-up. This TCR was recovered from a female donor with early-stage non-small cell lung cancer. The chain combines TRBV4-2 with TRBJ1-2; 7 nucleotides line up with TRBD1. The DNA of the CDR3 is TGTGCCAGCAGCCAAACGACAGGGACTAACTATGGCTACACCTTC. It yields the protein CASSQTTGTNYGYTF.